This TCR beta chain was identified in a study of blood T cell repertoires in COVID-19. As handled by the study authors: Estimates of nucleated cell counts were drawn from the amplification of reference gene primers. Method: immunoSEQ multiplex PCR; TCRdb's copy keeps in-frame clones and lacks some. From that table come the V and J calls and clone size; the DNA was used to work out D and trimming. The table has hundreds of thousands of clones, around nine tenths seen once. The sequencing sample was made of peripheral blood. The TCR sequence derives from a man between 60 and 75 years old who had recovered from COVID-19.

CDR3 coding DNA: TGTGCCAGCAGCCCGAGGGCGGGGGACACAAATTCACCCCTCCACTTT. It is translated as CASSPRAGDTNSPLHF. The V gene is TRBV2, the J gene TRBJ1-6, with D tentatively TRBD1 (6 bases). CDR1 and CDR2 from the germline V gene are SNHLY and FYNNEI. This CDR3 has 16 amino acids. V lost 6 bases to trimming and J lost 7 bases, with 19 bases between them.